This T cell receptor (beta chain) was obtained from a study of cytomegalovirus exposure and HLA in healthy donors. With regard to this clone: The antigen is undetermined.

Germline V gene lookup returns CDR1 MNHEY and CDR2 SVGAGI. The CDR3 consists of 15 residues. Trimming took off 4 bases at V and 2 bases at J, with 12 bases between the two ends. Findings and caveats of the study: Whilst most TCR sequences proved rare, a subset of public TCRs occurred across many donors.

The protocol was immunoSEQ multiplex PCR, while the TCRdb copy is restricted to in-frame clones and leaves out a portion. The sample has 140,000 or so clones, approximately 90% seen once. Input material: PBMCs. The clonotype comes from a young woman in good health and CMV-seropositive. V and J are TRBV6-5 and TRBJ1-5; D ambiguous. CDR3 sequence (DNA): TGTGCCAGCAGTTCTGGCTCGTCCGGCAATCAGCCCCAGCATTTT. Translating gives CASSSGSSGNQPQHF.